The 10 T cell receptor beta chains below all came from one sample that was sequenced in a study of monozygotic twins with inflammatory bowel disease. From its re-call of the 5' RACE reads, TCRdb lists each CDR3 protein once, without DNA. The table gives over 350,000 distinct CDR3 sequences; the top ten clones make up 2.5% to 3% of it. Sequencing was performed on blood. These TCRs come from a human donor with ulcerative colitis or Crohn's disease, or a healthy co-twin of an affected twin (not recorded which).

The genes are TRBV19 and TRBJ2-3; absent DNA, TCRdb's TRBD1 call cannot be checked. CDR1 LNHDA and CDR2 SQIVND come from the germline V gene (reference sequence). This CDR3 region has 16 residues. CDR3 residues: CASSKTSGDVPDTQYF.

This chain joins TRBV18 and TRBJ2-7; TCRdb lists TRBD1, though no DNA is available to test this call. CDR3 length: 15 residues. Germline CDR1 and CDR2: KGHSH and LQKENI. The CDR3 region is CASSRGTGGSYEQYF.

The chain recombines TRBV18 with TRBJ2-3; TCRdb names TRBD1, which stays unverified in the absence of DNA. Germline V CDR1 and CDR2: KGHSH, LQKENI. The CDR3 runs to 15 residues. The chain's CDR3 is CASSPGILITDTQYF.

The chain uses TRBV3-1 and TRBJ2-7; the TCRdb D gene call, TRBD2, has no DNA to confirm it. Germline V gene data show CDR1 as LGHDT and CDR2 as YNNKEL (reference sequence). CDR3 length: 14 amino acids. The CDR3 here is CASSQERDNYEQYF.

The CDR3 sequence is CSARGDRGNEQFF. The V and J genes are TRBV20-1 and TRBJ2-1; TCRdb designates TRBD2, a call that cannot be tested without DNA. CDR3 length: 13 residues. CDR1 and CDR2 (germline): DFQATT, SNEGSKA (reference sequence).

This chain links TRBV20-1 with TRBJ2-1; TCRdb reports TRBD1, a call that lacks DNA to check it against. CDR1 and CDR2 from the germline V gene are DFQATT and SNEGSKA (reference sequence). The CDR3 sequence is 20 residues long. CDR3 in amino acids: CSARLARGGGAGSSYNEQFF.

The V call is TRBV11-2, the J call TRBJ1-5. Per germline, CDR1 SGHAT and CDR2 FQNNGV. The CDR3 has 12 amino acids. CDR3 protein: CASLWINQPQHF.

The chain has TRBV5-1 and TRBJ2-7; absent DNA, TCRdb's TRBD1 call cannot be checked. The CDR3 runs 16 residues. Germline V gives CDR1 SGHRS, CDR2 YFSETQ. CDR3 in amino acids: CASSLASGRANYEQYF.

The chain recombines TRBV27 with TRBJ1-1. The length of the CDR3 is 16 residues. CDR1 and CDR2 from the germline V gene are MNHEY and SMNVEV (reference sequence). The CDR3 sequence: CASSHILVGVSTEAFF.

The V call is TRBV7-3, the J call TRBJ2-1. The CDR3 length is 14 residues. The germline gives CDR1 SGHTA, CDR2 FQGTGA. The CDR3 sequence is CASSPDGSYNEQFF.